These 9 T cell receptor beta chains were all obtained from the same sample, sequenced in a study of response to subunit inactivated influenza vaccine. MiXCR, run by TCRdb on the RT-PCR reads, gives a single entry per CDR3 protein. The table has approximately 530,000 distinct CDR3 sequences, about 8% seen once. This specimen consisted of PBMCs from blood, obtained around 25 months after vaccination. The receptors here all came from a man between 50 and 75 years old who received an inactivated influenza vaccine.

This clonotype was detected many times. V and J are TRBV5-5 and TRBJ2-2; 9 bases are a match to TRBD2. With V trimmed by 0 bases and J by 4 bases, 4 bases remained unmatched. Germline CDR1 SGHKS, CDR2 YYEKEE (reference sequence). This CDR3 spans 16 amino acids. The DNA of the CDR3 is TGTGCCAGCAGCTTGGTTGCGGGGGGGAGCACCGGGGAGCTGTTTTTT. As protein: CASSLVAGGSTGELFF.

This clonotype appeared a few times. The chain uses TRBV10-3 and TRBJ2-7; 10 bases line up with TRBD1. Germline trimming cut 3 bases from V and 7 bases from J; bases unmatched to any gene: 6. The CDR3 length is 14 residues. Germline CDR1 is ENHRY and CDR2 is SYGVKD. The CDR3 sequence: CAISDLTGGGEQYF. The CDR3 DNA is TGTGCCATCAGTGACCTGACAGGGGGCGGGGAGCAGTACTTC.

The V and J genes are TRBV4-3 and TRBJ1-6, with 7 bases that match TRBD1. Germline values: CDR1 LGHNA, CDR2 YSLEER. This CDR3 has 15 amino acids. V shed 4 bases, J shed 10 bases, and the junction held 10 bases outside the gene matches. CDR3 nucleotides: TGCGCCAGCAGCCGTTGGACAGGCGAGAACTCACCCCTCCACTTT. This sequence encodes CASSRWTGENSPLHF.

The genes are TRBV27 and TRBJ2-1, with D possibly being TRBD1 or TRBD2 (5 bases each). Trimming removed 1 base at V and 5 bases at J, with 15 bases between. The CDR3 is made up of 16 amino acids. The germline V gene encodes CDR1 MNHEY and CDR2 SMNVEV (reference sequence). The DNA for the CDR3 is TGTGCCAGCAGTTTATTGGGGGAGCCCCCGCACAATGAGCAGTTCTTC. Translation: CASSLLGEPPHNEQFF.

This clonotype came up once. A much larger clone lies one base from this, so it may be a read error. The chain joins TRBV6-5 to TRBJ2-7; TRBD1 might be the D (5 bases). CDR1 MNHEY and CDR2 SVGAGI come from the germline V gene. CDR3 size: 14 residues. Trimming removed 4 bases at V and 5 bases at J, with 15 bases between. CDR3 sequence (DNA): TGTGCCAGCAGTTTATACATGACAGCCAACGAGCAGTACTTC. Amino acids: CASSLYMTANEQYF.

This clonotype occurred many times. The chain links TRBV20-1 to TRBJ2-3; D not certain. V lost 2 bases to trimming and J lost 5 bases, with 11 bases between them. Germline CDR1 reads DFQATT; CDR2 reads SNEGSKA (reference sequence). The CDR3 covers 13 residues. CDR3 region: CSARKEPQDTQYF. CDR3 sequence (DNA): TGCAGTGCTAGAAAAGAGCCCCAAGATACGCAGTATTTT.

The table lists this clonotype with a few counts. The chain employs TRBV2 and TRBJ1-4, with TRBD1 as a possible D gene (5 bases). CDR1 is SNHLY and CDR2 is FYNNEI in the germline V gene. The CDR3 consists of 14 residues. Trimming pared 6 bases from V and 6 bases from J, leaving 14 bases between. The CDR3 region is CASSIKGTYEKLFF. For the CDR3, the DNA is TGTGCCAGCAGCATAAAAGGGACTTATGAAAAACTGTTTTTT.

This clonotype was detected a few times. This chain links TRBV7-6 with TRBJ2-7, with D perhaps matching TRBD1 (6 bases). The V gene's germline CDR1 is SGHVS and CDR2 FNYEAQ. The CDR3 has 16 residues. Between the trimmed V and J ends, which lost 5 bases and 0 bases, there was a span of 17 bases. CDR3 nucleotide sequence: TGTGCCAGCAGCCCGGGGTCAGGGGCTAGCTCCTACGAGCAGTACTTC. The encoded protein is CASSPGSGASSYEQYF.

The chain recombines TRBV7-7 with TRBJ2-7, with D perhaps matching TRBD1 (6 bases). The CDR3 contains 10 residues. Looked up from germline, CDR1 is SSHAT and CDR2 is FNYEAQ (reference sequence). The V and J ends lost 10 bases and 11 bases respectively, with 15 bases between them. In DNA form, the CDR3 reads TGTGCCACCCCCAGGGGAGTGGAGTACTTC. Encoded protein: CATPRGVEYF.